The 17 T cell receptor beta chains listed next were all sequenced from one sample in a study of blood T cell repertoires in COVID-19. TCRdb's copy holds only in-frame clones and misses some; the assay was immunoSEQ multiplex PCR. The sample consists of around 300,000 clones, roughly 90% of them appearing once. The sample was peripheral blood. These receptors were taken from a man aged 45-65 years with acute or convalescent COVID-19.

This clone was detected only once. The J gene is TRBJ2-2, the V gene TRBV4-2; D perhaps matches TRBD1 (9 bases). Trimming took 3 bases from V and 6 from J, leaving 17 bases between them. Germline V gene data show CDR1 as LGHNA and CDR2 as YNFKEQ. The CDR3 sequence is 16 residues long. As DNA, the CDR3 is TGTGCCAGCAGCCAGGTAGCGGGACAGGGATCCGGGGAGCTGTTTTTT. As protein: CASSQVAGQGSGELFF.

The chain couples TRBV9 to TRBJ2-7; TRBD1 is a possible D gene (5 bases). Between the trimmed V and J ends, which lost 2 bases and 7 bases, there was a span of 16 bases. From germline, CDR1 is SGDLS and CDR2 YYNGEE. This CDR3 is 14 amino acids long. This chain's CDR3 is CASSVGPTAGEQYF. CDR3 DNA: TGTGCCAGCAGCGTCGGCCCAACGGCAGGGGAGCAGTACTTC.

On this clone itself: One junction end disagrees with the germline gene, perhaps due to a read error. This chain joins TRBV5-1 and TRBJ1-1; D perhaps matches TRBD1 (5 bases). Germline V gene lookup returns CDR1 SGHRS and CDR2 YFSETQ. The CDR3 is 14 amino acids. CDR3 in DNA: TGCGCCAGCAGCTTTAACACAGGAAACATTGAAGCTTTCTTT. Translated: CASSFNTGNIEAFF.

J is TRBJ1-1 and V is TRBV4-2, with D possibly matching TRBD1 (5 bases). Germline-derived CDR1 and CDR2 are LGHNA and YNFKEQ. This CDR3 contains 15 residues. V lost 2 bases and J 0 bases, leaving 10 bases between the germline ends. CDR3 amino acids: CASSQSTVMNTEAFF. CDR3 sequence (DNA): TGTGCCAGCAGCCAATCGACAGTTATGAACACTGAAGCTTTCTTT.

V gene TRBV7-2 combines with J gene TRBJ2-7; 11 nucleotides align to TRBD1. The CDR3 runs to 18 residues. Germline CDR1 and CDR2: SGHTA and FQGNSA. With V trimmed by 0 bases and J by 6 bases, 13 bases remained unmatched. The CDR3 here is CASSLAGLVGTGGLEQYF. The DNA of the CDR3 is TGTGCCAGCAGCTTAGCGGGCCTAGTAGGGACAGGGGGGCTCGAGCAGTACTTC.

The chain uses TRBV5-1 and TRBJ1-4; no reliable D call. Germline V lookup: CDR1 SGHRS, CDR2 YFSETQ. The CDR3 loop spans 14 amino acids. V lost 0 bases to trimming and J lost 6 bases, with 9 bases between them. DNA for the CDR3: TGCGCCAGCAGCTTGGGACAACGCTATGAAAAACTGTTTTTT. Translation: CASSLGQRYEKLFF.

The V call is TRBV10-2, the J call TRBJ2-5; perhaps TRBD2 as D (5 bases). The V gene lost 7 bases and the J gene lost 0 bases, with 12 bases spanning the gap. CDR3 length: 14 residues. Germline V CDR1 and CDR2: WSHSY, SAAADI. The CDR3 DNA reads as TGCGCCAGCACGACGGGGTGGTACCAAGAGACCCAGTACTTC. It encodes CASTTGWYQETQYF.

The V and J genes are TRBV3-1 (or the pseudogene TRBV3-2) and TRBJ1-2; 9 nucleotides match TRBD1. The ends lost 4 bases at V and 8 bases at J; junction bases unmatched: 5. The CDR3 length is 13 residues. CDR1 is LGHDT and CDR2 is YNNKEL in the germline V gene (reference sequence). The chain's CDR3 is CASSRDRVVGYTF. Here the CDR3 DNA reads TGTGCCAGCAGCCGGGACAGGGTGGTGGGCTACACCTTC.

V and J are TRBV12-5 and TRBJ1-2; D might be TRBD1 (5 bases). The V gene lost 7 bases and the J gene lost 6 bases, with 21 bases spanning the gap. The CDR3 has 15 amino acids. The germline gives CDR1 LGHNT, CDR2 FRNRAP. The CDR3 sequence: CASADTLGRVNGYTF. CDR3 in DNA: TGTGCTAGTGCCGACACCCTGGGCAGGGTTAATGGCTACACCTTC.

This clone has a count of ten or more. This chain uses TRBV7-3 with TRBJ2-5; D might be TRBD2 (5 bases). Looked up from germline, CDR1 is SGHTA and CDR2 is FQGTGA. This CDR3 comprises 17 residues. V was clipped by 1 base and J by 0 bases, with 15 bases between them. The CDR3 DNA follows: TGTGCCAGCAGCTTAAAGCCCGGACTCCTGTACCAAGAGACCCAGTACTTC. Amino acids: CASSLKPGLLYQETQYF.

This chain links TRBV19 with TRBJ2-4, with D possibly matching TRBD2 (7 bases). Deletions cut 0 bases from V and 2 bases from J, with 11 bases between. The germline CDR1 and CDR2 sequences are LNHDA and SQIVND (reference sequence). CDR3 length: 16 amino acids. CDR3 amino acids: CASSIDGGATKNIQYF. The DNA of the CDR3 is TGTGCCAGTAGTATAGATGGGGGGGCCACCAAAAACATTCAGTACTTC.

This chain uses TRBV25-1 with TRBJ2-1; 8 positions agree with TRBD1. The germline CDR1 and CDR2 sequences are MGHDK and SYGVNS. With V trimmed by 1 base and J by 7 bases, 6 bases remained unmatched. This CDR3 comprises 15 residues. The CDR3 sequence: CASSESRTGSNEQFF. The DNA of the CDR3 is TGTGCCAGCAGTGAATCGAGGACAGGGAGTAATGAGCAGTTCTTC.

V usage is TRBV19 and J usage is TRBJ2-3; D call uncertain. V was cut by 8 bases and J by 0 bases, with 12 bases left in between. Germline V gene sequence: CDR1 LNHDA, CDR2 SQIVND (reference sequence). The CDR3 length is 14 residues. The CDR3 loop reads CASSRVTSTDTQYF. CDR3 nucleotides: TGTGCCAGTTCCCGGGTAACTAGCACAGATACGCAGTATTTT.

The chain is built from TRBV12-3 or TRBV12-4 and TRBJ1-5, with a tentative D call TRBD1 (5 bases). This CDR3 comprises 12 residues. V lost 6 bases, J lost 9 bases, and 12 bases lay in between. CDR3 in DNA: TGTGCCAGCAGCAAGCCCAGGGCGCCCCAGCATTTT. Translated, it gives CASSKPRAPQHF.

This rearrangement joins TRBV2 to TRBJ2-1; D may be TRBD2 (7 bases). Trimming took off 5 bases at V and 6 bases at J, with 14 bases between the two ends. This CDR3 contains 14 residues. Germline V gene sequence: CDR1 SNHLY, CDR2 FYNNEI. CDR3 amino acids: CASSRTRGGNEQFF. In nucleotides, the CDR3 is TGTGCCAGCAGTCGGACTAGAGGGGGCAATGAGCAGTTCTTC. Together with reference TRBV2 and TRBJ2-1, the CDR3 gives the full variable domain: EPEVTQTPSHQVTQMGQEVILRCVPISNHLYFYWYRQILGQKVEFLVSFYNNEISEKSEIFDDQFSVERPDGSNFTLKIRSTKLEDSAMYFCASSRTRGGNEQFFGPGTRLTVL.

This chain connects TRBV15 to TRBJ2-5; no firm D call. CDR1 LNHNV and CDR2 YYDKDF come from the germline V gene (reference sequence). Trimming stripped 11 bases from V and 7 bases from J, with 20 bases between. There are 13 residues in the CDR3. In DNA form, the CDR3 reads TGTGCCGTTCCACGTCAGGAAATCGGGACCCAGTACTTC. Its translation is CAVPRQEIGTQYF.

The chain is built from TRBV3-1 (or the pseudogene TRBV3-2) and TRBJ1-2; TRBD1 is a possible D gene (5 bases). CDR1 is LGHDT, CDR2 YNNKEL, per germline (reference sequence). V dropped 4 bases and J dropped 8 bases, with 14 bases sitting between them. The CDR3 consists of 13 residues. CDR3 in DNA: TGTGCCAGCAGCCCAAGTGGGGCAGGGGGCTACACCTTC. It is translated as CASSPSGAGGYTF.